The 2 T cell receptor beta chains presented below share a single source sample, sequenced in a study of T cells in Graves' hyperthyroidism and ophthalmopathy. RNA transcripts were the template for amplifying TCR beta CDR3 regions. RT-PCR in the first round (using the HTBI primer set) targeted the TCR CDR3. TCRdb ran MiXCR on the multiplex PCR reads and lists one entry per CDR3 protein. The sample has around 600,000 distinct CDR3 sequences, 14% seen once. Sequenced sample: blood. These receptors were taken from a woman aged 18-29 years with Graves' ophthalmopathy.

The V call is TRBV7-3, the J call TRBJ2-7; 14 bases are shared with TRBD2. The CDR3 length is 18 residues. V was clipped by 3 bases and J by 4 bases; unmatched bases: 11. Germline V lookup: CDR1 SGHTA, CDR2 FQGTGA. The CDR3 bases are TGTGCCAGCAGCTTGCCCGGGACTAGCGGGAGTGAGGTGTACGAGCAGTACTTC. Its protein product is CASSLPGTSGSEVYEQYF.

The table lists this clonotype with a few counts. Just one base apart from a much larger clone, this may be a read error. This sequence joins TRBV2 and TRBJ1-4; 8 bases map to TRBD1. Germline CDR1 is SNHLY and CDR2 is FYNNEI. The CDR3 sequence is 14 residues long. In DNA form, the CDR3 reads TGTGCCAGCACCAGGACAGGGACTAATGAAGAACTGTTTTTT. Its translation is CASTRTGTNEELFF.